The rows below give T cell receptor beta chains drawn from one sample of a study of T cell changes during pregnancy in multiple sclerosis. Produced via immunoSEQ multiplex PCR; TCRdb's table is partial and in-frame only. Here the sample spans approximately 60,000 clones, roughly 91% being singletons. The input for sequencing was peripheral blood, taken before pregnancy. The receptors derive from a female donor with multiple sclerosis, enrolled in a pregnancy study. Both conserved end residues are part of each CDR3. The D gene is left open where the match is weak. Clone size appears in some rows only: once, few, many, or a class for an expanded clone.

d_call	cdr3_length	j_call	v_call	clone_size	cdr3_nt	cdr3_aa
.	19	TRBJ2-2	TRBV21-1	.	TGTGCCAGCAGCAAAGGTAAGGCGGAAAGCAGGGGGATCACCGGGGAGCTGTTTTTT	CASSKGKAESRGITGELFF
TRBD1	17	TRBJ2-6	TRBV6-4	once	TGTGCCAGCAGTAAAGGGACAGGGGTTGCTGGGGCCAACGTCCTGACTTTC	CASSKGTGVAGANVLTF
TRBD1	13	TRBJ1-1	TRBV27	.	TGTGCCAGCAGTTCAGGGGACAGCCTTGAAGCTTTCTTT	CASSSGDSLEAFF
.	14	TRBJ2-5	TRBV2	.	TGTGCCAGCAGTGGAACTAGGGTGGGGGAGACCCAGTACTTC	CASSGTRVGETQYF
.	15	TRBJ2-7	TRBV28	.	TGTGCCAGCAGTTCAGAGGGAAGGGCACCCTACGAGCAGTACTTC	CASSSEGRAPYEQYF
.	14	TRBJ1-6	TRBV9	.	TGTGCCAGCAGCAGTCTGGAGGGAGAATCACCCCTCCACTTT	CASSSLEGESPLHF
TRBD1	15	TRBJ1-2	TRBV6-1	.	TGTGCCAGCCAAGACAGGGGGGGGCACGTGGATGGCTACACCTTC	CASQDRGGHVDGYTF
.	15	TRBJ2-2	TRBV10-1	few	TGCGCCAGCCCTCCGAACAGGCCCAACACCGGGGAGCTGTTTTTT	CASPPNRPNTGELFF
TRBD1	18	TRBJ1-3	TRBV18	.	TGTGCCAGCTCAATTTTCGCCGGGACAGAGTTCTCTGGAAACACCATATATTTT	CASSIFAGTEFSGNTIYF
.	12	TRBJ1-1	TRBV30	.	TGTGCCTGGAGTGTACAAGGCAGGGCAGCTTTCTTT	CAWSVQGRAAFF
TRBD1	16	TRBJ1-4	TRBV25-1	.	TGTGCCAGCGGGGGCCGGGACAGGGGCTTTAATGAAAAACTGTTTTTT	CASGGRDRGFNEKLFF
.	14	TRBJ2-5	TRBV7-2	.	TGTGCCAGCGGCCCCGGGGGACTTCAAGAGACCCAGTACTTC	CASGPGGLQETQYF
TRBD1	18	TRBJ2-6	TRBV7-9	.	TGTGCCAGCAGCTTTTCCCGGGACAGGGGGCTTGGGGCCAACGTCCTGACTTTC	CASSFSRDRGLGANVLTF
TRBD1	13	TRBJ1-1	TRBV6-6	.	TGTGCCAGCAGGGGAGGGACAGGGATGGATGCTTTCTTT	CASRGGTGMDAFF
.	17	TRBJ1-2	TRBV7-3	.	TGTGCCAGCAGTCCGATACCGACAGTCATTGATTACTATGGCTACACCTTC	CASSPIPTVIDYYGYTF
.	15	TRBJ2-1	TRBV6-5	.	TGTGCCAGCAGTTACTCGCAGGCTTACTCCAATGAGCAGTTCTTC	CASSYSQAYSNEQFF
.	11	TRBJ1-2	TRBV6-1	.	TGTGCCAGCAGTCCAACTTATGGCTACACCTTC	CASSPTYGYTF
.	14	TRBJ2-3	TRBV7-2	.	TGTGCCAGCAGCTTGGTGGGGGGGCCGGATACGCAGTATTTT	CASSLVGGPDTQYF
.	15	TRBJ2-1	TRBV9	.	TGTGCCAGCAGCGGGACCCCCCGAGGGTTCAATGAGCAGTTCTTC	CASSGTPRGFNEQFF
TRBD2	18	TRBJ2-3	TRBV5-1	.	TGCGCCAGCAGCTTGGAGTTAGCGGGGGGGCATAGCACAGATACGCAGTATTTT	CASSLELAGGHSTDTQYF
.	14	TRBJ2-3	TRBV5-1	once	TGCGCCAGCAGGAACGAGGCCCACACAGATACGCAGTATTTT	CASRNEAHTDTQYF
.	15	TRBJ2-7	TRBV15	.	TGTGCCACCAGCAGAGCGCTGGGGACATCCTACGAGCAGTACTTC	CATSRALGTSYEQYF
.	13	TRBJ1-1	TRBV5-5	.	TGTGCCAGCATCGGAAGGGGGAACACTGAAGCTTTCTTT	CASIGRGNTEAFF
.	19	TRBJ2-3	TRBV5-1	.	TGCGCCAGCAGCTTTGTCGGACTTAGACCCGGGGAAGGCACAGATACGCAGTATTTT	CASSFVGLRPGEGTDTQYF
.	15	TRBJ1-4	TRBV7-2	.	TGTGCCAGCAGCCCGTACAGGGTGAGCGGTGAAAAACTGTTTTTT	CASSPYRVSGEKLFF
.	14	TRBJ2-7	TRBV9	.	TGTGCCAGCAGCGTCGGGGTCAGATCCTACGAGCAGTACTTC	CASSVGVRSYEQYF
.	13	TRBJ2-7	TRBV4-2	.	TGTGCCAGCAGCCCCCCAGGGCCCTACGAGCAGTACTTC	CASSPPGPYEQYF
.	16	TRBJ2-3	TRBV18	.	TGTGCCAGCTCACCATATGGCCTAGCCCTCACAGATACGCAGTATTTT	CASSPYGLALTDTQYF
.	14	TRBJ1-6	TRBV5-6	.	TGTGCCAGCAGCTTGGTGGCGGGGGTATCACCCCTCCACTTT	CASSLVAGVSPLHF
.	17	TRBJ1-1	TRBV21-1	.	TGTGCCAGCAGCAAAGACAGGGGCCACCAGGCGAACACTGAAGCTTTCTTT	CASSKDRGHQANTEAFF
TRBD2	15	TRBJ2-7	TRBV10-3	.	TGTGCCATCAGTGAAGGCGGGGGGAGCTCCTACGAGCAGTACTTC	CAISEGGGSSYEQYF
.	14	TRBJ1-2	TRBV7-2	.	TGTGCCAGCAGCCCCTGGGCCACTAACTATGGCTACACCTTC	CASSPWATNYGYTF
TRBD1	16	TRBJ1-2	TRBV4-1	.	TGCGCCAGCAGCCCCCCCAGGACAGGCACGCCCTATGGCTACACCTTC	CASSPPRTGTPYGYTF
.	13	TRBJ2-3	TRBV7-3	once	TGTGCCTCAGGTGGGGGCGGAGTAGATACGCAGTATTTT	CASGGGGVDTQYF
TRBD2	14	TRBJ2-7	TRBV10-3	.	TGTGCCATCAGCCCCGGGACTACAACTTACGAGCAGTACTTC	CAISPGTTTYEQYF
.	15	TRBJ1-2	TRBV6-5	.	TGTGCCAGCAGTTCTGGGGGCTACGGGGACTATGGCTACACCTTC	CASSSGGYGDYGYTF
.	15	TRBJ1-4	TRBV14	.	TGTGCCAGCAGCTCGAAAGCCCGGGGGAGTGAAAAACTGTTTTTT	CASSSKARGSEKLFF
.	15	TRBJ2-7	TRBV6-5	.	TGTGCCAGCAGGCCGAGGCTTGGGTCCTCCTACGAGCAGTACTTC	CASRPRLGSSYEQYF
.	17	TRBJ2-3	TRBV6-1	.	TGTGCCAGCAGTGAACATGGTAGTGCCTTTAGCCTGGGTACGCAGTATTTT	CASSEHGSAFSLGTQYF
TRBD2	13	TRBJ2-5	TRBV7-9	.	TGTGCCAGCAGCTATAGCGGGGTAGAGACCCAGTACTTC	CASSYSGVETQYF
.	13	TRBJ1-5	TRBV6-4	.	TGTGCCAGCAGTACCGACAGGAATCAGCCCCAGCATTTT	CASSTDRNQPQHF
.	14	TRBJ2-1	TRBV4-3	.	TGCGCCAGCAGCCAAGATTGGGCGGGAAATGAGCAGTTCTTC	CASSQDWAGNEQFF
.	15	TRBJ1-2	TRBV6-5	.	TGTGCCAGCAGTTATCCGGGGGGGGGTTCCTATGGCTACACCTTC	CASSYPGGGSYGYTF
TRBD1	15	TRBJ2-7	TRBV7-9	.	TGTGCCAGCAGCTTGACGGGACAGGTCTCCTACGAGCAGTACTTC	CASSLTGQVSYEQYF
.	12	TRBJ2-1	TRBV11-2	.	TGTGCCAGCAGCTTCGGTTTTAATGAGCAGTTCTTC	CASSFGFNEQFF
TRBD1	16	TRBJ1-2	TRBV15	.	TGTGCCACCAGCAGAGTGGGAGGACAGGGAACCTATGGCTACACCTTC	CATSRVGGQGTYGYTF
.	15	TRBJ1-1	TRBV4-2	few	TGTGCCAGCAGCCGAGCAGAGGTAGTCCCGAGGGAAGCTTTCTTT	CASSRAEVVPREAFF
TRBD1	14	TRBJ1-2	TRBV30	.	TGTGCCCGTTGGAGCCCAGGGACAGGGAACAGCTACACCTTC	CARWSPGTGNSYTF
TRBD2	16	TRBJ2-3	TRBV7-2	.	TGTGCCAGCAGCTTAGTAGGGACTAGAATCACAGATACGCAGTATTTT	CASSLVGTRITDTQYF
.	13	TRBJ2-1	TRBV27	.	TGTGCCAGCAGTTTATCGGGAGCGACTGAGCAGTTCTTC	CASSLSGATEQFF
TRBD1	15	TRBJ1-6	TRBV18	.	TGTGCCAGCTCACAGGGGACAGGAATTAATTCACCCCTCCACTTT	CASSQGTGINSPLHF
TRBD1	19	TRBJ2-3	TRBV7-9	.	TGTGCCAGCATTCCACCCCCCCAGGGGGCGGAGGGTTTTATAGATACGCAGTATTTT	CASIPPPQGAEGFIDTQYF
TRBD1	12	TRBJ1-2	TRBV2	.	TGTGCCACCGGGACAGCTAACTATGGCTACACCTTC	CATGTANYGYTF
.	13	TRBJ2-3	TRBV29-1	.	TGCAGCGTCCCTTCCCCGGGAGCAGATACGCAGTATTTT	CSVPSPGADTQYF
TRBD2	12	TRBJ2-1	TRBV29-1	.	TGCAGCGTTGAAACCGGGACTAGATCTCGGTTCTTC	CSVETGTRSRFF
TRBD2	15	TRBJ2-1	TRBV7-7	.	TGTGCCAGCAGCCATGGGGCGGGGGGGCCCAATGAGCAGTTCTTC	CASSHGAGGPNEQFF
TRBD1	17	TRBJ1-3	TRBV4-1	.	TGCGCCAGCAGCCAAGACGACAGGGTACCCTCTGGAAACACCATATATTTT	CASSQDDRVPSGNTIYF
.	14	TRBJ1-1	TRBV5-1	.	TGCGCCAGCAGCTTGTCCGGGGGAAACACTGAAGCTTTCTTT	CASSLSGGNTEAFF
TRBD1	17	TRBJ1-4	TRBV19	.	TGTGCCAGTAGTATAGACGTCCGGGACAGCGGGAGTGAAAAACTGTTTTTT	CASSIDVRDSGSEKLFF